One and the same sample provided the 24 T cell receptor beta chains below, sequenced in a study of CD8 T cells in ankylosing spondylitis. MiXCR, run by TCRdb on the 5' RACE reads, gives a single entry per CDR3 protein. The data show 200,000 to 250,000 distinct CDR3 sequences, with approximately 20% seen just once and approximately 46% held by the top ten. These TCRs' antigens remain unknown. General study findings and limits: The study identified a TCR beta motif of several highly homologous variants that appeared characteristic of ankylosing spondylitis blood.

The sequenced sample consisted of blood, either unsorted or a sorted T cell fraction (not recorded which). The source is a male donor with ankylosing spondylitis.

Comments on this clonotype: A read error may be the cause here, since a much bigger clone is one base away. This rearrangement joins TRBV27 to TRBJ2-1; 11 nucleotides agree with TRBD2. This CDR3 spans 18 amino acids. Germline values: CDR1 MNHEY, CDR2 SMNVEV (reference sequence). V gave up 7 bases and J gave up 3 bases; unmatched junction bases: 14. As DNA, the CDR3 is TGTGCCAGCACCCCACTAGCGGGGGAAAGGTTTTTCTACAATGAGCAGTTCTTC. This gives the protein CASTPLAGERFFYNEQFF.

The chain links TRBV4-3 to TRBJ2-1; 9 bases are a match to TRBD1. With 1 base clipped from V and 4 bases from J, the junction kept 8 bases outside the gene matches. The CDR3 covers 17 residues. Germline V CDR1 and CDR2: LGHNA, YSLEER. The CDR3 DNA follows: TGCGCCAGCAGCCAAGCCCACACAGGGGGCCCTTACAATGAGCAGTTCTTC. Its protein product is CASSQAHTGGPYNEQFF.

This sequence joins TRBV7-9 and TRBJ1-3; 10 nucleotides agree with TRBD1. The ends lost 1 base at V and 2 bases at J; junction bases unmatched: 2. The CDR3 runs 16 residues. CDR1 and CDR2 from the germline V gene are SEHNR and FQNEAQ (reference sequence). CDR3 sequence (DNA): TGTGCCAGCAGCTTAGAGGGGACAGGGGCTGGAAACACCATATATTTT. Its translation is CASSLEGTGAGNTIYF.

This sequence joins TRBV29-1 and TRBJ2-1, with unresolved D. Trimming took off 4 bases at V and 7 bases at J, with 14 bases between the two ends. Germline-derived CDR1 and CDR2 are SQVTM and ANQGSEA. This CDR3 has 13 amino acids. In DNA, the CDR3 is TGCAGCGTTGTTGGATGGGGTGAAAATGAGCAGTTCTTC. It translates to CSVVGWGENEQFF.

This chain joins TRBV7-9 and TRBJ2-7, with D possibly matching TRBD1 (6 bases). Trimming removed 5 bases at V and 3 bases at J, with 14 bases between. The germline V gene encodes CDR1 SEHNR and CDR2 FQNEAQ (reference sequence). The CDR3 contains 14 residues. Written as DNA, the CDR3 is TGTGCCAGCAGCCCCCCGGACAGTGACTACGAGCAGTACTTC. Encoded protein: CASSPPDSDYEQYF.

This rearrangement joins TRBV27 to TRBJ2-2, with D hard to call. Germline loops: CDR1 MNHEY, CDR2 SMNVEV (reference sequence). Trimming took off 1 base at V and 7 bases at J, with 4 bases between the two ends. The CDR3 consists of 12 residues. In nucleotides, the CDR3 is TGTGCCAGCAGTTTATTGGGCGGGGAGCTGTTTTTT. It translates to CASSLLGGELFF.

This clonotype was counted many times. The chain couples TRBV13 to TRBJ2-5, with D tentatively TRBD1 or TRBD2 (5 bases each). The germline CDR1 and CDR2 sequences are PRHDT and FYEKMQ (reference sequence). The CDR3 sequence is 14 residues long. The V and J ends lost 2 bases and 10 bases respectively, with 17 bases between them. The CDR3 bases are TGTGCCAGCAGCTTACTCTTAACGGATGGGGGCCAGTACTTC. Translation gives CASSLLLTDGGQYF.

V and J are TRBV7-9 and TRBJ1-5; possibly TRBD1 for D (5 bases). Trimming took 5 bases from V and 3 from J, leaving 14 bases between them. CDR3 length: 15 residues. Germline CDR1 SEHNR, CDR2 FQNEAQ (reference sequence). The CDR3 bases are TGTGCCAGCAGCCCACCAGGGACGGACAATCAGCCCCAGCATTTT. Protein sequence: CASSPPGTDNQPQHF.

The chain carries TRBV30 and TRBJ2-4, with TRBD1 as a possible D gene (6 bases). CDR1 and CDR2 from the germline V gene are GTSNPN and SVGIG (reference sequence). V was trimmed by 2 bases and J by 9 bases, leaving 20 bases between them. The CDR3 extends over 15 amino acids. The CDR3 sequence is CAWSLGVGTMTIQYF. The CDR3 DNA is TGTGCCTGGAGTCTGGGGGTCGGGACAATGACCATTCAGTACTTC.

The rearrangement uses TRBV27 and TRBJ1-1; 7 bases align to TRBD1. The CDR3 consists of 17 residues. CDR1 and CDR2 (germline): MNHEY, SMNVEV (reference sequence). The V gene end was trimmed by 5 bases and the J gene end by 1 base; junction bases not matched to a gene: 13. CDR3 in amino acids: CASSPAPGTEENTEAFF. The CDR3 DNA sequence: TGTGCCAGCAGTCCGGCACCGGGGACAGAAGAGAACACTGAAGCTTTCTTT.

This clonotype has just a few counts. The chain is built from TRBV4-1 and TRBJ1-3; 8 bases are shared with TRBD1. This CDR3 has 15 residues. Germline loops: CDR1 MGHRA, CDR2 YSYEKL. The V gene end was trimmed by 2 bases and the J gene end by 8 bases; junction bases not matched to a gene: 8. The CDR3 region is CASSQQDRARDTIYF. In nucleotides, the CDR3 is TGCGCCAGCAGCCAACAGGACAGGGCGCGAGACACCATATATTTT.

Here the CDR3 DNA reads TGTGCCAGCACCGACGGGACAGGGGGCCACTATGGCTACACCTTC. This gives the protein CASTDGTGGHYGYTF. This rearrangement joins TRBV28 to TRBJ1-2; 12 nucleotides align to TRBD1. V lost 7 bases to trimming and J lost 3 bases; unmatched junction nucleotides: 6. Germline V CDR1 and CDR2: MDHEN, SYDVKM. The CDR3 sequence is 15 residues long.

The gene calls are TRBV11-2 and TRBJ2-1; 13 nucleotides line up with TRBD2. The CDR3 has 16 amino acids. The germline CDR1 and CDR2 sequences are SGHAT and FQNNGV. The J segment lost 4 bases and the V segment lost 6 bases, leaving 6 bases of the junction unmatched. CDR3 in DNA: TGTGCCAGCAGTGCACCGGGACTAGCGGGATACAATGAGCAGTTCTTC. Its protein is CASSAPGLAGYNEQFF.

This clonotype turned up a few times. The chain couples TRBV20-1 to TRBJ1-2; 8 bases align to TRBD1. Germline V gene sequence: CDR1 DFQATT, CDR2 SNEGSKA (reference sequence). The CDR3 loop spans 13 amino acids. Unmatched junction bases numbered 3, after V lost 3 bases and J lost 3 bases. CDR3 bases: TGCAGTGCTAGGACAGGGGATTACTATGGCTACACCTTC. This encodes CSARTGDYYGYTF.

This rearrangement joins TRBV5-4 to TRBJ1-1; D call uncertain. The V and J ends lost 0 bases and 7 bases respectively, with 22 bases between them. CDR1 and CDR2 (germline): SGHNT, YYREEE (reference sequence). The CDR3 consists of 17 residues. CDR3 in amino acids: CASSLGPSGQVSGEAFF. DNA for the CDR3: TGTGCCAGCAGCTTGGGACCCTCGGGCCAAGTATCGGGTGAAGCTTTCTTT.

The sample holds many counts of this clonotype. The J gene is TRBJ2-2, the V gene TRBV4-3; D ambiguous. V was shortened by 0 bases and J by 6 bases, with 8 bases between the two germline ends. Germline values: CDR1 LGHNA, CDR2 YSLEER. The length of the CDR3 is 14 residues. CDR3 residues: CASSQDNAPGELFF. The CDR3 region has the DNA TGCGCCAGCAGCCAAGATAACGCGCCCGGGGAGCTGTTTTTT.

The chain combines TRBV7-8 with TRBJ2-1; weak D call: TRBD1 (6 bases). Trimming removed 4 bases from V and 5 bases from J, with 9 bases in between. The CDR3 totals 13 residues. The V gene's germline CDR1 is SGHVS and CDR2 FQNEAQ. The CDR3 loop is CASSYGQHNEQFF. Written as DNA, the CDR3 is TGTGCCAGCAGCTACGGACAGCACAATGAGCAGTTCTTC.

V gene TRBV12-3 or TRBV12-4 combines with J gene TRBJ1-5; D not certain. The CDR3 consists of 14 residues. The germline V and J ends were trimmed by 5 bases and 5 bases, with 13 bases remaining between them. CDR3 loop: CASSPAPGDQPQHF. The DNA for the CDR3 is TGTGCCAGCAGTCCTGCCCCCGGGGATCAGCCCCAGCATTTT.

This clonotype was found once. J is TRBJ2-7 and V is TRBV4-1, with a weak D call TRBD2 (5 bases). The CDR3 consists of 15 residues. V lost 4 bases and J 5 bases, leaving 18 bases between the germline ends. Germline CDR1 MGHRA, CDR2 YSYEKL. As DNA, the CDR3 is TGCGCCAGCAGCCTCGGCGGACTCCCCCAGGACGAGCAGTACTTC. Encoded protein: CASSLGGLPQDEQYF.

In DNA form, the CDR3 reads TGTGCCAGACAGGGGGCGGACTATGGCTACACCTTC. Protein: CARQGADYGYTF. The chain uses TRBV2 and TRBJ1-2, with 9 bases lining up with TRBD1. V lost 9 bases and J lost 3; bases outside the gene matches: 2. Germline CDR1 SNHLY, CDR2 FYNNEI. This CDR3 region has 12 residues.

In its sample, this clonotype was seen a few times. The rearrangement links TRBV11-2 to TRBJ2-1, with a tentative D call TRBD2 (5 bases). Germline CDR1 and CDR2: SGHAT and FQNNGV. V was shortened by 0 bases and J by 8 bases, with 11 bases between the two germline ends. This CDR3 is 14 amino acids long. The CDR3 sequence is CASSLDRASHEQFF. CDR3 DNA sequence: TGTGCCAGCAGCTTAGATCGGGCTAGCCATGAGCAGTTCTTC.

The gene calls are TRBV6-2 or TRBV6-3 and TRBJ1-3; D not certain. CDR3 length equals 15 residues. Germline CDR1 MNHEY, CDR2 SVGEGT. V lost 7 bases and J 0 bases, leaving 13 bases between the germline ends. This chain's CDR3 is CASKPLSSSGNTIYF. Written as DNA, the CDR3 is TGTGCCAGCAAGCCTCTGAGCAGCTCTGGAAACACCATATATTTT.

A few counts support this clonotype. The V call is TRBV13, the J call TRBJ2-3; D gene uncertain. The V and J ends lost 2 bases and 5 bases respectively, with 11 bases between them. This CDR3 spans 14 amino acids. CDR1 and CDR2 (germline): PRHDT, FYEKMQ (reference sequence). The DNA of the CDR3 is TGTGCCAGCAGCTTACTTGCGGAGAAAGATACGCAGTATTTT. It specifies CASSLLAEKDTQYF.

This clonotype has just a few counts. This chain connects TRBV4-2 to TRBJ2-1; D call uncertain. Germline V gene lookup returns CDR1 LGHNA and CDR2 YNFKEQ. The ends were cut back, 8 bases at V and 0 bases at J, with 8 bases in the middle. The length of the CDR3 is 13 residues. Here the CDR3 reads CASGPDSYNEQFF. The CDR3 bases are TGTGCCAGCGGGCCAGACTCCTACAATGAGCAGTTCTTC.